This T cell receptor beta chain emerged from a study of blood T cell repertoires in COVID-19. Study in general: Italy, Spain and the United States were the sources of the convalescent and acute COVID-19 samples. T cells, B-cell-depleted T cells, or PBMCs supplied cDNA or gDNA.

Original methodology: Researchers report that nucleated cell counts were estimated from reference gene primer amplification. The data were produced by immunoSEQ multiplex PCR, yet TCRdb's version contains in-frame clones alone and is incomplete. V, J and clone size reflect that table, while D and trimming were determined from the DNA. The data show approximately 470,000 clones, with roughly 85% seen just once and 3% to 3.5% held by the top ten. V was pared by 2 bases and J by 0 bases, with 3 bases of the junction left unmatched. Germline values: CDR1 SGHAT, CDR2 FQNNGV. CDR3 size: 16 residues. The receptor was derived from a human donor in a cohort sampled during active COVID-19. The source material was peripheral blood. V is TRBV11-2 and J is TRBJ2-7, with TRBD2 matching 11 bases. CDR3 coding DNA: TGTGCCAGCAGCTTAAGGACTAGCGGGTCCTCCTACGAGCAGTACTTC. Translation gives CASSLRTSGSSYEQYF.